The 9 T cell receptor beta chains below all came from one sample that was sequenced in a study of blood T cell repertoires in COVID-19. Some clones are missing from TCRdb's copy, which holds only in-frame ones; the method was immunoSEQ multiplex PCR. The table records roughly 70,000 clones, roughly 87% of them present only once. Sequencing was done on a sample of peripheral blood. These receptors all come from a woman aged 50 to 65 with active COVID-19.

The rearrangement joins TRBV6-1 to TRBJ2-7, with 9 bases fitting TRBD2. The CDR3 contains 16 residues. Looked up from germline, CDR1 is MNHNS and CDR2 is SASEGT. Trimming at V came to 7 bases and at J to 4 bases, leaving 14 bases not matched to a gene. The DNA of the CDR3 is TGTGCCAGCATTGACAGAATCGGGACTAGCCTATACGAGCAGTACTTC. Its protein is CASIDRIGTSLYEQYF.

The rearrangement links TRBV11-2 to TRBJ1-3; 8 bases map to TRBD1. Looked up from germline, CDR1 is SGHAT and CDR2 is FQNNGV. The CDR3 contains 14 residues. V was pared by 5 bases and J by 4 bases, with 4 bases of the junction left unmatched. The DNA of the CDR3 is TGTGCCAGCAGCGTGGACAGGGCCGGAAACACCATATATTTT. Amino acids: CASSVDRAGNTIYF.

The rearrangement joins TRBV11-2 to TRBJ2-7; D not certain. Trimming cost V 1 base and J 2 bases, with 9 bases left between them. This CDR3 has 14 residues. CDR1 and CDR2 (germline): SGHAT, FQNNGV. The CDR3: CASSLGVSPYEQYF. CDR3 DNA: TGTGCCAGCAGCTTAGGAGTTAGTCCCTACGAGCAGTACTTC. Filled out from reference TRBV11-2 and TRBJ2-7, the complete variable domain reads EAGVAQSPRYKIIEKRQSVAFWCNPISGHATLYWYQQILGQGPKLLIQFQNNGVVDDSQLPKDRFSAERLKGVDSTLKIQPAKLEDSAVYLCASSLGVSPYEQYFGPGTRLTVT.

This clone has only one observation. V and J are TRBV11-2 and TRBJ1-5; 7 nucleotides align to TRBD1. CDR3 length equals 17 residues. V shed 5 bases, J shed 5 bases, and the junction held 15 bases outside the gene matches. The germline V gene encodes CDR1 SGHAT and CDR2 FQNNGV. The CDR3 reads CASSPSSAGGYYQPQHF. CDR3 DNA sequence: TGTGCCAGCAGCCCCTCATCGGCAGGGGGGTATTATCAGCCCCAGCATTTT.

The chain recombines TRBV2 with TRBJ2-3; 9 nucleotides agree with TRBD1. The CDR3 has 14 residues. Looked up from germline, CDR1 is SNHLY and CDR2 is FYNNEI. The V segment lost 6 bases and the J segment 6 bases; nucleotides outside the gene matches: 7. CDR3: CASRGGQGEDTQYF. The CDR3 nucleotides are TGTGCCAGCAGGGGGGGACAGGGTGAGGATACGCAGTATTTT.

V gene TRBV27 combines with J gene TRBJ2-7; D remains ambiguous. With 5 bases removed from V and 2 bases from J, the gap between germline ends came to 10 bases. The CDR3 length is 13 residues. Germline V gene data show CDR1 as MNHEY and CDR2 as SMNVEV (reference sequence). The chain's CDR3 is CASSPRQPYEQYF. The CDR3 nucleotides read TGTGCCAGCAGTCCTAGGCAGCCCTACGAGCAGTACTTC.

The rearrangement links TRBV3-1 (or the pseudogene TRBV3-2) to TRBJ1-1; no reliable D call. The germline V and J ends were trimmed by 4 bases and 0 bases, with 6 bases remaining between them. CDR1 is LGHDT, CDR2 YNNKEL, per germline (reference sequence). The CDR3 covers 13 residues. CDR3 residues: CASSLTVNTEAFF. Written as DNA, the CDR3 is TGTGCCAGCAGCCTTACAGTGAACACTGAAGCTTTCTTT.

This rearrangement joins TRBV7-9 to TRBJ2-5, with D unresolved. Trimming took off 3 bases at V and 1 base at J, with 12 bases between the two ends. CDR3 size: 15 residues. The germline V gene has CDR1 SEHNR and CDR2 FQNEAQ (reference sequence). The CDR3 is CASSFPFGGQETQYF. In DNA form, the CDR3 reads TGTGCCAGCAGCTTCCCCTTCGGTGGCCAAGAGACCCAGTACTTC. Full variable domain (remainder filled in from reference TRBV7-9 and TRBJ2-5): DTGVSQNPRHKITKRGQNVTFRCDPISEHNRLYWYRQTLGQGPEFLTYFQNEAQLEKSRLLSDRFSAERPKGSFSTLEIQRTEQGDSAMYLCASSFPFGGQETQYFGPGTRLLVL.

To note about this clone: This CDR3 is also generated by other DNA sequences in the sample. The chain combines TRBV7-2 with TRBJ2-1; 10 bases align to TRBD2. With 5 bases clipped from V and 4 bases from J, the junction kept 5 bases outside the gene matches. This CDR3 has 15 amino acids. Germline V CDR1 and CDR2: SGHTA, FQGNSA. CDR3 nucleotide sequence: TGTGCCAGCAGCACCAGGACTAGCGGATACAATGAGCAGTTCTTC. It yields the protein CASSTRTSGYNEQFF.